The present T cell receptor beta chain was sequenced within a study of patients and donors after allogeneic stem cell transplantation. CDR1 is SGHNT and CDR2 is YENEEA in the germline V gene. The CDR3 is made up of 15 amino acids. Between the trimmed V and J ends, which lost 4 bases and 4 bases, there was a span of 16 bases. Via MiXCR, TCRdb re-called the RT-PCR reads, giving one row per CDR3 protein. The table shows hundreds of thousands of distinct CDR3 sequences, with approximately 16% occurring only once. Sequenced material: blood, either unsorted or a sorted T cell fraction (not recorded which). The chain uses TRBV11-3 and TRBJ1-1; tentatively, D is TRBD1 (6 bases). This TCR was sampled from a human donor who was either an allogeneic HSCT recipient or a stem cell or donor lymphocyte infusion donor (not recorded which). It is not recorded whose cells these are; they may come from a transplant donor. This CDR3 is CASSSETGYTTEAFF. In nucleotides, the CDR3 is TGTGCCAGCAGCTCGGAAACAGGGTATACCACTGAAGCTTTCTTT. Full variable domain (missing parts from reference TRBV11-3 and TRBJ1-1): EAGVVQSPRYKIIEKKQPVAFWCNPISGHNTLYWYLQNLGQGPELLIRYENEEAVDDSQLPKDRFSAERLKGVDSTLKIQPAELGDSAVYLCASSSETGYTTEAFFGQGTRLTVV.